The T cell receptor (beta chain) described here comes from a study of T cell repertoires in cytomegalovirus infection. Whole-study context: It was the public TCR beta signatures that indicated both CMV infection and matching HLA type. Study-level findings and limits: Based on cumulative public TCR beta family frequency, carriers of CMV plus the relevant HLA were identified. HLA-C-restricted CMV-specific TCR beta clonotypes were dominant in the ex vivo response.

A single record per CDR3 protein comes from TCRdb applying MiXCR to the reads. Of more than 500,000 distinct CDR3 sequences in the sample, about 17% were seen once. There are many counts of this clonotype. Its cognate antigen is unknown. The V segment lost 5 bases and the J segment 5 bases; nucleotides outside the gene matches: 10. This CDR3 has 15 residues. The germline V gene has CDR1 LNHDA and CDR2 SQIVND (reference sequence). The chain uses TRBV19 and TRBJ2-7; 9 nucleotides line up with TRBD2. This receptor was obtained from a human donor in good health (CMV status not recorded). Some clones in this sample may be carry-over from other donors' samples. Sequencing used CD8+ T cells from PBMCs. The CDR3 loop reads CASSPGTSLWDEQYF. CDR3 DNA: TGTGCCAGTAGTCCGGGGACTAGCTTATGGGACGAGCAGTACTTC.